This T cell receptor (beta chain) came from a study of cytomegalovirus exposure and HLA in healthy donors. Study-level results: Previous analysis showed most TCR beta V segments were productive about 90% or about 30% of the time. Among TCR beta chains, those listed as cytomegalovirus-associated numbered roughly 150.

The PCR contained 60 Vbeta and 13 Jbeta primers. Sequenced by immunoSEQ multiplex PCR; TCRdb stores in-frame clones only, minus some. The sample carries about 180,000 clones, about 82% recorded once. Concerning this clone: Its target is unknown.

This CDR3 region has 16 residues. V trimming: 5 bases; J trimming: 1 base; junction bases outside the gene matches: 7. Germline values: CDR1 SGHRS, CDR2 YFSETQ. Sequencing was done on a sample of PBMCs. The chain combines TRBV5-1 with TRBJ2-4, with TRBD1 identical over 9 bases. The sequence was collected from a man younger than 30 in good health and CMV-seronegative. The CDR3 sequence is CASSNTGTGAKNIQYF. The CDR3 region has the DNA TGCGCCAGCAGTAACACCGGGACAGGGGCCAAAAACATTCAGTACTTC.